The 30 T cell receptor beta chains below were found in one sample sequenced in a study of CXCR3-negative and CXCR3-positive naive CD8 T cells. Findings and limits, study-wide: Relative to CXCR3-negative naive cells, CXCR3-positive naive cells had more hydrophobic TRB CDR3s.

Libraries of TRB cDNA were made by 5' RACE and carried UMIs. TCRdb reprocessed the 5' RACE reads and keeps a single row for each CDR3 protein, giving no DNA. In total, the table holds 150,000 or so distinct CDR3 sequences. These receptors are not linked to any known antigen. Sequencing used naive CXCR3+ CD8+ T cells from blood. Indicated subset: CD45RO-CCR7+CD27+CD95- naive CD8+ T cells expressing CXCR3 (TNR3+). These receptors were collected from a human donor in good health. Some clones in this sample may be carry-over from other donors' samples.

The chain is built from TRBV11-2 and TRBJ2-3; lacking DNA, the TRBD2 call made by TCRdb goes unchecked. The CDR3 is made up of 19 amino acids. Germline CDR1 reads SGHAT; CDR2 reads FQNNGV. This chain's CDR3 is CASSSTSGGGNLHQDTQYF.

V is TRBV4-1 and J is TRBJ1-1. The CDR3 totals 14 residues. Germline values: CDR1 MGHRA, CDR2 YSYEKL. The CDR3 region is CASSLGLMNTEAFF.

The V gene is TRBV27, the J gene TRBJ1-2; TCRdb's assignment of TRBD1 cannot be checked, as there is no DNA. CDR1 and CDR2 from the germline V gene are MNHEY and SMNVEV (reference sequence). The CDR3 loop spans 13 amino acids. The CDR3 is CASSWTGNYGYTF.

The rearrangement joins TRBV5-6 to TRBJ2-3. Looked up from germline, CDR1 is SGHDT and CDR2 is YYEEEE. The CDR3 sequence is 14 residues long. This CDR3 is CASSLVPGPDTQYF.

The CDR3 spells CASSQDHVDSNQPQHF. The chain recombines TRBV4-3 with TRBJ1-5. The CDR3 length is 16 residues. Germline lookup yields CDR1 LGHNA and CDR2 YSLEER.

The V call is TRBV7-7, the J call TRBJ2-7; without DNA, the TCRdb call of TRBD2 cannot be checked. Per the germline V gene, CDR1 is SSHAT and CDR2 is FNYEAQ (reference sequence). The CDR3 is 13 residues long. The CDR3 sequence is CASSSGRNYEQYF.

V usage is TRBV13 and J usage is TRBJ2-3; the D call from TCRdb, TRBD1, cannot be confirmed without DNA. CDR1 is PRHDT and CDR2 is FYEKMQ in the germline V gene (reference sequence). This CDR3 contains 12 residues. The CDR3 protein is CASTGPEDTQYF.

The genes are TRBV29-1 and TRBJ2-3. The CDR3 has 11 residues. The germline gives CDR1 SQVTM, CDR2 ANQGSEA. CDR3 residues: CSAYEADTQYF.

The chain uses TRBV6-6 and TRBJ1-1; the TCRdb call, TRBD1, lacks DNA for checking. This CDR3 comprises 13 residues. CDR1 MNHNY and CDR2 SVGAGI come from the germline V gene (reference sequence). This CDR3 is CASSLLFNWEAFF.

This chain uses TRBV2 with TRBJ2-3; TCRdb picks TRBD1, but there is no DNA to check that call. CDR1 and CDR2 (germline): SNHLY, FYNNEI. This CDR3 comprises 16 residues. The chain's CDR3 is CASGVSGTGGTDTQYF.

The chain carries TRBV25-1 and TRBJ2-7; TCRdb calls TRBD1, which cannot be checked without DNA. The CDR3 length is 11 residues. Germline V gene data show CDR1 as MGHDK and CDR2 as SYGVNS. This chain's CDR3 is CAASGGLEQYF.

The V gene is TRBV10-3, the J gene TRBJ2-7; TCRdb's D call, TRBD1, is unchecked because there is no DNA. The CDR3 contains 13 residues. Germline V gives CDR1 ENHRY, CDR2 SYGVKD. CDR3: CAIRGGDSYEQYF.

The chain carries TRBV6-5 and TRBJ1-1; the TCRdb call, TRBD1, lacks DNA for checking. The CDR3 is made up of 15 amino acids. From germline, CDR1 is MNHEY and CDR2 SVGAGI. This chain's CDR3 is CASSYGTGGVSEAFF.

V usage is TRBV5-4 and J usage is TRBJ2-3. The CDR3 runs 11 residues. Per germline, CDR1 SGHNT and CDR2 YYREEE (reference sequence). The chain's CDR3 is CASSSAHTQYF.

CDR3 protein: CASSFWSGRNEQFF. V and J are TRBV7-6 and TRBJ2-1; the D call of TRBD1 rests on TCRdb alone, since no DNA is present to check it. The germline CDR1 and CDR2 sequences are SGHVS and FNYEAQ. CDR3 length: 14 residues.

The CDR3 is CASSLASKDNEQFF. The chain uses TRBV5-6 and TRBJ2-1. CDR3 length: 14 residues. The V gene's germline CDR1 is SGHDT and CDR2 YYEEEE.

V is TRBV2 and J is TRBJ2-1; the D call from TCRdb, TRBD2, cannot be confirmed without DNA. The CDR3 spans 16 residues. CDR1 SNHLY and CDR2 FYNNEI come from the germline V gene. This chain's CDR3 is CASSKKLAGTHNEQFF.

The chain carries TRBV4-1 and TRBJ2-2; TCRdb reports TRBD2, a call that lacks DNA to check it against. The CDR3 sequence is 14 residues long. Per the germline V gene, CDR1 is MGHRA and CDR2 is YSYEKL. The CDR3 reads CASSSGPMPGELFF.

The chain's CDR3 is CAISVPPTGGLYEQYF. The V call is TRBV10-3, the J call TRBJ2-7; TCRdb's D call, TRBD1, is unchecked because there is no DNA. Germline V gives CDR1 ENHRY, CDR2 SYGVKD. The CDR3 length is 16 residues.

This rearrangement joins TRBV4-2 to TRBJ2-1; lacking DNA, the TRBD2 call made by TCRdb goes unchecked. The CDR3 runs to 16 residues. Germline CDR1 is LGHNA and CDR2 is YNFKEQ. The CDR3 here is CASSPTGGYGFNEQFF.

The chain recombines TRBV7-3 with TRBJ2-1; TCRdb lists TRBD1, though no DNA is available to test this call. This CDR3 has 13 amino acids. Germline V gene sequence: CDR1 SGHTA, CDR2 FQGTGA. This chain's CDR3 is CASRAPAYNEQFF.

The genes are TRBV19 and TRBJ1-5. Per germline, CDR1 LNHDA and CDR2 SQIVND (reference sequence). The CDR3 length is 13 residues. CDR3 sequence reads: CASSMFLNQPQHF. The whole variable domain, remainder taken from reference TRBV19 and TRBJ1-5, is DGGITQSPKYLFRKEGQNVTLSCEQNLNHDAMYWYRQDPGQGLRLIYYSQIVNDFQKGDIAEGYSVSREKKESFPLTVTSAQKNPTAFYLCASSMFLNQPQHFGDGTRLSIL.

V and J are TRBV9 and TRBJ2-1; TCRdb's assignment of TRBD1 cannot be checked, as there is no DNA. The CDR3 spans 16 residues. The germline V gene encodes CDR1 SGDLS and CDR2 YYNGEE. The CDR3 here is CASSLIPGQGGNEQFF. Full variable domain (outside the CDR3, taken from reference TRBV9 and TRBJ2-1): DSGVTQTPKHLITATGQRVTLRCSPRSGDLSVYWYQQSLDQGLQFLIQYYNGEERAKGNILERFSAQQFPDLHSELNLSSLELGDSALYFCASSLIPGQGGNEQFFGPGTRLTVL.

The V and J genes are TRBV19 and TRBJ2-1; checking the TCRdb D call of TRBD2 is not possible without DNA. The germline V gene has CDR1 LNHDA and CDR2 SQIVND (reference sequence). The CDR3 extends over 15 amino acids. The CDR3: CASSIASGGPNEQFF.

V is TRBV20-1 and J is TRBJ2-3; TCRdb indicates TRBD2, and absent DNA this call remains unverified. This CDR3 has 14 amino acids. Germline CDR1 and CDR2: DFQATT and SNEGSKA (reference sequence). The CDR3 spells CSASLGGSADTQYF.

J is TRBJ2-7 and V is TRBV7-9; TCRdb's assignment of TRBD2 cannot be checked, as there is no DNA. Germline loops: CDR1 SEHNR, CDR2 FQNEAQ (reference sequence). The length of the CDR3 is 16 residues. The chain's CDR3 is CASSLSPSGRTYEQYF.

The rearrangement joins TRBV4-3 to TRBJ2-2; TCRdb's D call, TRBD2, is unchecked because there is no DNA. Germline V gene lookup returns CDR1 LGHNA and CDR2 YSLEER. The CDR3 sequence is 15 residues long. Here the CDR3 reads CASRGLAGDTGELFF.

V is TRBV14 and J is TRBJ2-2; lacking DNA, the TRBD2 call made by TCRdb goes unchecked. This CDR3 has 20 amino acids. CDR1 is SGHDN and CDR2 is FVKESK in the germline V gene. CDR3 residues: CASSQGFLGRANRDTGELFF.

V is TRBV7-6 and J is TRBJ1-4; TCRdb indicates TRBD1, and absent DNA this call remains unverified. CDR1 is SGHVS and CDR2 is FNYEAQ in the germline V gene. The CDR3 runs 15 residues. CDR3 region: CASSAPGQGEEKLFF.

The chain links TRBV14 to TRBJ1-6; TCRdb lists TRBD1, though no DNA is available to test this call. Germline lookup yields CDR1 SGHDN and CDR2 FVKESK. The CDR3 runs 15 residues. CDR3 sequence: CASSQDKGDDSPLHF.